Following are 18 T cell receptor beta chains from one sample sequenced in a study of cytomegalovirus exposure and HLA in healthy donors. The PCR contained 60 Vbeta and 13 Jbeta primers. Here immunoSEQ multiplex PCR was the method, and the copy in TCRdb shows in-frame clones only, minus some. Here the sample spans approximately 140,000 clones, about 82% being singletons. Sequencing was carried out using PBMCs. These receptors all come from a boy younger than 18 in good health and CMV-seronegative.

The rearrangement uses TRBV6-6 and TRBJ2-1, with 11 bases fitting TRBD2. CDR1 and CDR2 from the germline V gene are MNHNY and SVGAGI (reference sequence). V was clipped by 11 bases and J by 10 bases; unmatched bases: 7. The CDR3 is 12 amino acids. CDR3 amino acids: CASGTSGYEQFF. The CDR3 bases are TGTGCCTCCGGGACTAGCGGATACGAGCAGTTCTTC.

This chain connects TRBV18 to TRBJ1-1; no clear D. There are 14 residues in the CDR3. Germline V gene lookup returns CDR1 KGHSH and CDR2 LQKENI. Trimming shortened V by 5 bases and J by 0 bases, and 10 bases separated the two germline ends. CDR3 loop: CASSTQQMNTEAFF. CDR3 nucleotide sequence: TGTGCCAGCTCAACACAGCAAATGAACACTGAAGCTTTCTTT.

The chain carries TRBV5-1 and TRBJ2-3; 9 nucleotides agree with TRBD2. J lost 6 bases, V lost 1 base, and 6 bases had no gene match. The germline gives CDR1 SGHRS, CDR2 YFSETQ. CDR3 length: 15 residues. In DNA form, the CDR3 reads TGCGCCAGCAGCTTGTTTAGCGGGAGTAAGGATACGCAGTATTTT. Translating it yields CASSLFSGSKDTQYF.

This clone was counted between two and nine times. The CDR3 loop reads CASRIRGGVNEQFF. CDR3 in DNA: TGTGCCAGCAGGATTAGGGGCGGCGTCAATGAGCAGTTCTTC. The chain couples TRBV2 to TRBJ2-1, with D possibly TRBD1 on 5 matching bases. This CDR3 comprises 14 residues. V dropped 6 bases and J dropped 6 bases, with 15 bases sitting between them. Germline lookup yields CDR1 SNHLY and CDR2 FYNNEI.

This clone was recorded a few times. This chain links TRBV15 with TRBJ2-1; 14 bases map to TRBD2. CDR3 length: 17 residues. The V gene's germline CDR1 is LNHNV and CDR2 YYDKDF (reference sequence). After removal of 3 bases from V and 3 bases from J, the junction contained 4 bases not matched to a gene. The CDR3 DNA reads TGTGCCACCAGCAGTGGACTAGCGGGAGGTGGCTACAATGAGCAGTTCTTC. The encoded protein is CATSSGLAGGGYNEQFF.

The chain is built from TRBV2 and TRBJ2-1; the match to TRBD2 covers 10 bases. V shed 1 base, J shed 4 bases, and the junction held 7 bases outside the gene matches. The CDR3 spans 17 residues. Per germline, CDR1 SNHLY and CDR2 FYNNEI. CDR3 protein: CASSEDSSGSGYNEQFF. CDR3 coding DNA: TGTGCCAGCAGTGAAGACTCTAGCGGGAGCGGATACAATGAGCAGTTCTTC.

The CDR3 nucleotides are TGCGCCAGCAGCTTCTTGGGGCCGTCCAACGAGCAGTACTTC. Its translation: CASSFLGPSNEQYF. This chain uses TRBV5-1 with TRBJ2-7, with TRBD1 as a possible D gene (5 bases). Germline loops: CDR1 SGHRS, CDR2 YFSETQ. V was shortened by 2 bases and J by 5 bases, with 14 bases between the two germline ends. CDR3 length equals 14 residues. The variable domain in full, with the rest retrieved from reference TRBV5-1 and TRBJ2-7, is KAGVTQTPRYLIKTRGQQVTLSCSPISGHRSVSWYQQTPGQGLQFLFEYFSETQRNKGNFPGRFSGRQFSNSRSEMNVSTLELGDSALYLCASSFLGPSNEQYFGPGTRLTVT.

Turning to this clone: At the DNA level, this CDR3 is encoded by other sequences in the same sample as well. This sequence joins TRBV27 and TRBJ1-5; D possibly corresponds to TRBD1 (5 bases). The CDR3 runs to 14 residues. CDR1 and CDR2 from the germline V gene are MNHEY and SMNVEV (reference sequence). V gave up 2 bases and J gave up 0 bases, with 5 bases separating them. CDR3 residues: CASSLRGSNQPQHF. CDR3 in DNA: TGTGCCAGCAGTTTAAGGGGTAGCAATCAGCCCCAGCATTTT.

The rearrangement joins TRBV6-1 to TRBJ1-5; D is unclear. In germline, CDR1 is MNHNS, CDR2 SASEGT. Trimming removed 4 bases from V and 6 bases from J, with 7 bases in between. The CDR3 contains 12 residues. CDR3 in DNA: TGTGCCAGCAGTGGAGCTCGTCAGCCCCAGCATTTT. Translated: CASSGARQPQHF.

The V and J genes are TRBV7-6 and TRBJ1-3; D perhaps matches TRBD1 (5 bases). This CDR3 contains 15 residues. V lost 4 bases, J lost 2 bases, and 12 bases lay in between. The germline V gene encodes CDR1 SGHVS and CDR2 FNYEAQ. CDR3 in DNA: TGTGCCAGCAGCTCGTTTGGAGGGGCTGGAAACACCATATATTTT. Protein sequence: CASSSFGGAGNTIYF.

This clone was detected a few times. The chain employs TRBV11-2 and TRBJ1-1, with D perhaps TRBD1 (6 bases). The ends were cut back, 8 bases at V and 5 bases at J, with 21 bases in the middle. The germline CDR1 and CDR2 sequences are SGHAT and FQNNGV. The CDR3 spans 15 residues. CDR3 protein: CASSGGDTLQTEAFF. The CDR3 nucleotides are TGTGCCAGCTCCGGGGGGGACACTTTACAAACTGAAGCTTTCTTT.

CDR3 sequence reads: CASSPETDYGYTF. CDR3 in DNA: TGTGCCAGCAGTCCCGAGACAGACTATGGCTACACCTTC. The chain employs TRBV6-6 and TRBJ1-2, with D possibly matching TRBD1 (5 bases). The germline V and J ends were trimmed by 5 bases and 3 bases, with 10 bases remaining between them. From germline, CDR1 is MNHNY and CDR2 SVGAGI (reference sequence). The CDR3 consists of 13 residues.

CDR3 protein: CASSISGLASDTQYF. For the CDR3, the DNA is TGTGCCAGTAGTATATCCGGACTAGCGTCAGATACGCAGTATTTT. The chain joins TRBV19 to TRBJ2-3; 9 positions match TRBD2. The germline CDR1 and CDR2 sequences are LNHDA and SQIVND (reference sequence). The V and J ends lost 2 bases and 4 bases, in that order; junction bases with no gene match: 4. The CDR3 sequence is 15 residues long.

V gene TRBV6-5 combines with J gene TRBJ1-1; no clear D. Germline values: CDR1 MNHEY, CDR2 SVGAGI. This CDR3 contains 12 residues. Trimming stripped 5 bases from V and 4 bases from J, with 8 bases between. This chain's CDR3 is CASSRGPTEAFF. The CDR3 DNA reads TGTGCCAGCAGTCGAGGCCCCACTGAAGCTTTCTTT.

The chain employs TRBV7-9 and TRBJ1-2; 7 nucleotides match TRBD1. Germline lookup yields CDR1 SEHNR and CDR2 FQNEAQ (reference sequence). The ends lost 5 bases at V and 7 bases at J; junction bases unmatched: 10. This CDR3 has 14 amino acids. The CDR3 coding sequence is TGTGCCAGCAGCCCGACCGACAGGGACCCTGGCTACACCTTC. It is translated as CASSPTDRDPGYTF.

V and J are TRBV27 and TRBJ2-7; D is ambiguous. V lost 4 bases and J lost 7, with 14 bases in between. The CDR3 spans 13 residues. CDR1 is MNHEY and CDR2 is SMNVEV in the germline V gene (reference sequence). For the CDR3, the DNA is TGTGCCAGCAGTTCTCCTCTAGAGGCAGAGCAGTACTTC. It codes for CASSSPLEAEQYF.

The V gene is TRBV7-6, the J gene TRBJ1-1; D perhaps matches TRBD1 (6 bases). CDR1 and CDR2 from the germline V gene are SGHVS and FNYEAQ. This CDR3 region has 16 residues. V was shortened by 0 bases and J by 1 base, with 12 bases between the two germline ends. The CDR3 is CASSLARGQENTEAFF. The DNA of the CDR3 is TGTGCCAGCAGCTTAGCGCGGGGGCAAGAGAACACTGAAGCTTTCTTT. Full variable domain (rest looked up from reference TRBV7-6 and TRBJ1-1): GAGVSQSPRYKVTKRGQDVALRCDPISGHVSLYWYRQALGQGPEFLTYFNYEAQQDKSGLPNDRFSAERPEGSISTLTIQRTEQRDSAMYRCASSLARGQENTEAFFGQGTRLTVV.

The chain carries TRBV19 and TRBJ2-1; no reliable D call. CDR1 and CDR2 from the germline V gene are LNHDA and SQIVND (reference sequence). Trimming took 5 bases from V and 6 from J, leaving 8 bases between them. The CDR3 contains 12 residues. As DNA, the CDR3 is TGTGCCAGTAGTGCGGCGCCCAATGAGCAGTTCTTC. Its protein product is CASSAAPNEQFF.